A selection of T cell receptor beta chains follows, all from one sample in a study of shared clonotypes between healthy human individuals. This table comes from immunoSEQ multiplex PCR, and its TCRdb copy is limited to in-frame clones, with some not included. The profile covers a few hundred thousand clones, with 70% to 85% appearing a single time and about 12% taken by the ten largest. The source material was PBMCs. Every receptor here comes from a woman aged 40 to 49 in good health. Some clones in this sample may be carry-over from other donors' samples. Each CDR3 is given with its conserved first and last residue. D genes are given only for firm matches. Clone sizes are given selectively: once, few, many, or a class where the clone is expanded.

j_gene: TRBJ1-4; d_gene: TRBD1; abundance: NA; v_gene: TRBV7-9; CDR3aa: CASTGQGAVTNEKLFF; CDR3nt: TGTGCCAGCACTGGACAGGGGGCGGTGACTAATGAAAAACTGTTTTTT
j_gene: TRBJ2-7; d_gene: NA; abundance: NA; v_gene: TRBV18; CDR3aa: CASSRGVLEQYF; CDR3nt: TGTGCCAGCTCACGGGGAGTTCTCGAGCAGTACTTC
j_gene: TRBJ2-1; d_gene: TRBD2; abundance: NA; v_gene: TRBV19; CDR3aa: CASTEGAGGSYNEQFF; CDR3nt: TGTGCCAGTACCGAGGGCGCGGGAGGATCCTACAATGAGCAGTTCTTC
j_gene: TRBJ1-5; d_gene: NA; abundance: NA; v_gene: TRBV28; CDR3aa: CASSSGQGNQPQHF; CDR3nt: TGTGCCAGCAGTTCGGGACAAGGCAATCAGCCCCAGCATTTT
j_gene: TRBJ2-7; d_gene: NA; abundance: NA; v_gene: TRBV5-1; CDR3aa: CASSLWQGKSYEQYF; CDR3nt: TGCGCCAGCAGCTTGTGGCAGGGTAAGAGCTACGAGCAGTACTTC
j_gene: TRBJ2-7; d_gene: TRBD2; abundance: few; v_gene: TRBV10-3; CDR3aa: CAITAGTSANYEQYF; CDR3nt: TGTGCCATCACGGCAGGGACTAGCGCCAACTACGAGCAGTACTTC
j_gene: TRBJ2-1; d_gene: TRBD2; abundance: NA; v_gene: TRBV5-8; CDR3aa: CASSPRSGRSWEQFF; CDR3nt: TGTGCCAGCAGCCCCCGGAGCGGGAGGTCCTGGGAGCAGTTCTTC
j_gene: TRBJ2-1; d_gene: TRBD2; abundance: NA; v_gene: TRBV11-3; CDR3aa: CASSRRDSRSGRGEQFF; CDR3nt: TGTGCCAGCAGTCGACGGGACTCGAGGTCGGGGAGGGGTGAGCAGTTCTTC
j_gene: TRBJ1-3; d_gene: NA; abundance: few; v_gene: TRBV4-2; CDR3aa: CASSQDPWQESGNTIYF; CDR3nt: TGTGCCAGCAGCCAAGATCCCTGGCAGGAGAGTGGAAACACCATATATTTT
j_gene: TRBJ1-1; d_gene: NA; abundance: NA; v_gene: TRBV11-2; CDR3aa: CASSLNSAEAFF; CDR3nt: TGTGCCAGCAGCCTCAATTCCGCTGAAGCTTTCTTT
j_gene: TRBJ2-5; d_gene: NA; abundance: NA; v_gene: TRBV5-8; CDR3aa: CASRDSDQETQYF; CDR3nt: TGTGCCAGCCGGGACTCCGACCAAGAGACCCAGTACTTC
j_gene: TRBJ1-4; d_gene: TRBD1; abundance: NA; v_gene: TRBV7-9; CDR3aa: CASGEGALRGTNEKLFF; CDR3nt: TGTGCCAGCGGAGAGGGGGCGCTTAGAGGTACTAATGAAAAACTGTTTTTT
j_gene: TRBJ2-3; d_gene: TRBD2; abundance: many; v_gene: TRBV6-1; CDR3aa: CASRGGLATDTQYF; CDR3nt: TGTGCCAGTCGAGGCGGACTAGCAACAGATACGCAGTATTTT
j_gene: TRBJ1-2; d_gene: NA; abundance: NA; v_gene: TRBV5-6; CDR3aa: CASSLDGYGYTF; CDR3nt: TGTGCCAGCAGCTTAGATGGATATGGCTACACCTTC
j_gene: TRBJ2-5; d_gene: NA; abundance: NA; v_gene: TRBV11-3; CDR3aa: CASSLGLAAETQYF; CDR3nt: TGTGCCAGCAGCTTAGGTCTAGCCGCCGAGACCCAGTACTTC
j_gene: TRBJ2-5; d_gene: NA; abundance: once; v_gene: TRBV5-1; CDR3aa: CASSSDGTAGETQYF; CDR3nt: TGCGCCAGCAGCTCTGATGGGACCGCTGGGGAGACCCAGTACTTC
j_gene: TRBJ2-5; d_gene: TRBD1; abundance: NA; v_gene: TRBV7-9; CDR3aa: CASSQGQGAQETQYF; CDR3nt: TGCGCCAGCAGCCAGGGACAGGGGGCCCAAGAGACCCAGTACTTC
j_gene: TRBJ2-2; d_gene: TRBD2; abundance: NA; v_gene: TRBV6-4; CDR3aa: CASSAGGTSVAGELFF; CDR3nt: TGTGCCAGCAGTGCTGGCGGGACTAGTGTCGCCGGGGAGCTGTTTTTT
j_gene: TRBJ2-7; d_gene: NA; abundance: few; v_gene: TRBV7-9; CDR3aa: CASSPDRNSYEQYF; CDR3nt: TGTGCCAGCAGCCCCGACAGGAACTCCTACGAGCAGTACTTC
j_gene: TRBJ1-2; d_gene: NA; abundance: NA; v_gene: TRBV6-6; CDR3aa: CASSSDNSNYGYTF; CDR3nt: TGTGCCAGCAGTTCTGACAATAGTAACTATGGCTACACCTTC
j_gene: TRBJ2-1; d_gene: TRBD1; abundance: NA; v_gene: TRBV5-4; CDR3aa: CASSLATRGFNEQFF; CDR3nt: TGTGCCAGCAGCTTGGCGACCAGGGGGTTCAATGAGCAGTTCTTC
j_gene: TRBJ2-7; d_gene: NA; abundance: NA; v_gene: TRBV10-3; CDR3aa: CAISAQAGPSYEQYF; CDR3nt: TGTGCCATCAGTGCGCAAGCAGGGCCTTCCTACGAGCAGTACTTC
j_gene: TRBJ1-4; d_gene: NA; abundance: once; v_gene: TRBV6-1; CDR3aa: CASSGGSHEKLFF; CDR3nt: TGTGCCAGCAGTGGGGGTTCTCATGAAAAACTGTTTTTT
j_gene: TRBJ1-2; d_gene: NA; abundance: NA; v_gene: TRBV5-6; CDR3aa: CASSLRGSYGYTF; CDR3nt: TGTGCCAGCAGCTTAAGGGGATCCTATGGCTACACCTTC
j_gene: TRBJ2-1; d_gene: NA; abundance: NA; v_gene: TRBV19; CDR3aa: CASSMWGLKNEQFF; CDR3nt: TGTGCCAGTAGTATGTGGGGCCTTAAGAATGAGCAGTTCTTC
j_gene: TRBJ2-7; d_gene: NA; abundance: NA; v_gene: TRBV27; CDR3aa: CASSRDFSYEQYF; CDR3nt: TGTGCCAGCAGCCGGGACTTCTCCTACGAGCAGTACTTC
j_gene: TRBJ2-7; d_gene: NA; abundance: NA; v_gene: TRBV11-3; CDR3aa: CASSPDRNSYEQYF; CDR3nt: TGTGCCAGCAGCCCCGACAGGAACTCCTACGAGCAGTACTTC